This TCR beta chain was identified in a study of T cell responses to AZD1222 COVID-19 vaccine. Study-wide results and limits: Just a handful of AZD1222 recipients were seropositive at baseline.

Comments on this clone: The antigen remains unidentified.

Method: immunoSEQ multiplex PCR; TCRdb's copy keeps in-frame clones and lacks some. Seen here are approximately 100,000 clones, about 92% observed once, and the top ten hold about 1.2%. Sequences were derived from peripheral blood, sampled on day 0 of AZD1222 vaccination. The clonotype was recovered from an adult in good health.

The CDR3: CASSIAGADTQYF. The CDR3 DNA is TGTGCCAGTAGTATAGCGGGAGCAGATACGCAGTATTTT. The chain carries TRBV19 and TRBJ2-3; D is possibly TRBD2 (6 bases). The CDR3 is made up of 13 amino acids. V was trimmed by 1 base and J by 4 bases, leaving 6 bases between them. Per germline, CDR1 LNHDA and CDR2 SQIVND (reference sequence).